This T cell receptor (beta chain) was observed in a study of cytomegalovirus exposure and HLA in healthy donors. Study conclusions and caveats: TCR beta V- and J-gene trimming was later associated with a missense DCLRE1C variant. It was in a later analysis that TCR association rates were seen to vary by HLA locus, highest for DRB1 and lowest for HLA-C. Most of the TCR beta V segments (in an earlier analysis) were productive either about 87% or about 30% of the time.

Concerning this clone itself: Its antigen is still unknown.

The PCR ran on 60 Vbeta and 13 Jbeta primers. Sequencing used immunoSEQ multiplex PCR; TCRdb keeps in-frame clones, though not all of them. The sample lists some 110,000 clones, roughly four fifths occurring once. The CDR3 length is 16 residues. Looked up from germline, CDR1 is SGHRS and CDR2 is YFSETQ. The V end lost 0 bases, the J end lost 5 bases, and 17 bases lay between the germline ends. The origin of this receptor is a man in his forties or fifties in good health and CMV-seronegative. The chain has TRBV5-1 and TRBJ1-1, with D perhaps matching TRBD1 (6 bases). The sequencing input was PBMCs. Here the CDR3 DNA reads TGCGCCAGCAGCTTGGTATTGGGGGCGCAGGGAACTGAAGCTTTCTTT. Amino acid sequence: CASSLVLGAQGTEAFF.